These T cell receptor beta chains were read from a single sample in a study of blood T cell repertoires in COVID-19. Repertoires were generated with immunoSEQ multiplex PCR, while TCRdb's copy carries only in-frame clones and drops some. The sample includes over 200,000 clones, about nine tenths of them seen just once. The sequenced material came from peripheral blood. The receptors shown here come from a man aged 25-45 years with COVID-19, enrolled during active disease. Both conserved end residues are part of each CDR3. A D gene is named only where the DNA matches it firmly. The size of a clone is reported for some rows only, either as once, few or many, or as a class for expanded clones.

len	abundance	d_gene	j_gene	v_gene	CDR3nt	CDR3aa
17	-	-	TRBJ1-2	TRBV28	TGTGCCAGCACCGATCTCCCTACCCACCCATCCGACTATGGCTACACCTTC	CASTDLPTHPSDYGYTF
16	-	TRBD2	TRBJ2-3	TRBV5-1	TGCGCCAGCAGCGAGCTGGCTAGCGGTAGCACAGATACGCAGTATTTT	CASSELASGSTDTQYF
14	-	-	TRBJ2-2	TRBV6-6	TGTGCCAGCAGTTACTCGCGGGGCACCGGGGAGCTGTTTTTT	CASSYSRGTGELFF
11	-	-	TRBJ2-7	TRBV6-5	TGTGCCAGCCTACAGGTGGACGAGCAGTACTTC	CASLQVDEQYF
15	few	TRBD2	TRBJ2-1	TRBV10-3	TGTGCCATCAGTGATGATTGGACTAGCGGCGAAAGGGAGTTCTTC	CAISDDWTSGEREFF
13	once	-	TRBJ2-1	TRBV19	TGTGCCAGTAGTATCGATCGCGGCAATGAGCAGTTCTTC	CASSIDRGNEQFF
17	-	TRBD2	TRBJ2-7	TRBV6-2/TRBV6-3	TGTGCCAGCAGTTACTCGACTAGCCGGAACCACTTCTACGAGCAGTACTTC	CASSYSTSRNHFYEQYF
17	-	-	TRBJ1-5	TRBV5-1	TGCGCCAGCAGCTTGGTGCCAATGGCGGATCCCCATCAGCCCCAGCATTTT	CASSLVPMADPHQPQHF
14	-	TRBD1	TRBJ2-7	TRBV28	TGTGCCAGCAGTTCGACAGGGGGTAGTTACGAGCAGTACTTC	CASSSTGGSYEQYF
14	-	-	TRBJ1-1	TRBV6-6	TGTGCCAGCAAGGGGGTGCCTATGAACACTGAAGCTTTCTTT	CASKGVPMNTEAFF
14	few	TRBD1	TRBJ1-1	TRBV30	TGTGCCTGGAAAGACTTGACAGGGCCCACTGAAGCTTTCTTT	CAWKDLTGPTEAFF
15	-	TRBD1	TRBJ2-1	TRBV7-2	TGTGCCAGCAGCTCCCCCCGGACAGGGCTTTGGGAGCAGTTCTTC	CASSSPRTGLWEQFF
15	-	TRBD1	TRBJ2-2	TRBV19	TGTGCCAGTTATTTCAGGGGGCAGAACACCGGGGAGCTGTTTTTT	CASYFRGQNTGELFF
16	-	TRBD2	TRBJ2-1	TRBV15	TGTGCCACCAGCAGAGATCAGCTAGCGGGAGTGAATGAGCAGTTCTTC	CATSRDQLAGVNEQFF
15	-	TRBD1	TRBJ1-2	TRBV4-3	TGCGCCAGCAGCCAAGAAGGGGGCGCCCACTATGGCTACACCTTC	CASSQEGGAHYGYTF
17	once	TRBD2	TRBJ2-3	TRBV9	TGTGCCAGCAGCGTAGAACTACTAGCGGGAGGCCTGGATACGCAGTATTTT	CASSVELLAGGLDTQYF
17	-	TRBD2	TRBJ2-1	TRBV19	TGTGCCAGTAGTATCATGACTAGCGGGACCATCGGGGGTGAGCAGTTCTTC	CASSIMTSGTIGGEQFF
13	few	-	TRBJ2-7	TRBV19	TGTGCCAGTAGTATTGCAGGGGCCTACGAGCAGTACTTC	CASSIAGAYEQYF
13	-	-	TRBJ2-7	TRBV6-5	TGTGCCAGCAGTTGGCAGGGGCTTCCCGAGCAGTACTTC	CASSWQGLPEQYF
14	-	-	TRBJ2-2	TRBV6-4	TGTGCCAGCAGTGCGGGGGCGAACACCGGGGAGCTGTTTTTT	CASSAGANTGELFF
17	-	TRBD1	TRBJ1-5	TRBV9	TGTGCCAGCAGCGTAGACCGGCAAACAGGGGGCAATCAGCCCCAGCATTTT	CASSVDRQTGGNQPQHF
14	-	-	TRBJ2-7	TRBV7-2	TGTGCCAGCAGCTTAGGGAGTTGGTCCTACGAGCAGTACTTC	CASSLGSWSYEQYF
14	-	TRBD2	TRBJ2-2	TRBV20-1	TGCAGTGCTAGTGTTAGCGGGGGGACCGGGGAGCTGTTTTTT	CSASVSGGTGELFF
16	-	TRBD2	TRBJ2-3	TRBV9	TGTGCCAGCAGCGGTACAACGGGGGGGCCGGTAGATACGCAGTATTTT	CASSGTTGGPVDTQYF
14	-	-	TRBJ2-3	TRBV5-1	TGCGCCAGCAGCTTGGGCGAGATCACAGATACGCAGTATTTT	CASSLGEITDTQYF
14	-	TRBD1	TRBJ2-7	TRBV6-2/TRBV6-3	TGTGCCAGCAGTATACACAGGGGTTCAGGCGAGCAGTACTTC	CASSIHRGSGEQYF
15	-	-	TRBJ1-6	TRBV11-2	TGTGCCAGCAGCTTAGATCTGGCCAGTTTTTCACCCCTCCACTTT	CASSLDLASFSPLHF
17	few	TRBD2	TRBJ2-7	TRBV6-1	TGTGCCAGCAGTGCCCTCTCGGGCGGGGGTCCTTCCTACGAGCAGTACTTC	CASSALSGGGPSYEQYF
13	once	-	TRBJ2-7	TRBV18	TGTGCCAGCTCACCACCAGGGAGGTACGAGCAGTACTTC	CASSPPGRYEQYF